The 19 T cell receptor beta chains below come from one sample, sequenced in a study of PD-1 blockade in classical Hodgkin lymphoma. Measured with immunoSEQ multiplex PCR; TCRdb has only the in-frame clones, and not every one. The data contain about 13,000 clones, about 93% of them seen just once; the ten biggest clones take up roughly 20%. Following autologous stem cell transplantation, relapse occurred in every patient, and exposure to brentuximab vedotin varied. The source was peripheral blood mononuclear cells (PBMCs), collected at baseline. These TCRs come from a human donor with classical Hodgkin lymphoma.

The chain links TRBV5-6 to TRBJ2-5, with 7 bases aligning to TRBD1. Germline CDR1 SGHDT, CDR2 YYEEEE. V trimming: 0 bases; J trimming: 1 base; junction bases outside the gene matches: 0. The CDR3 loop spans 14 amino acids. CDR3 sequence: CASSLGTGQETQYF. CDR3 DNA: TGTGCCAGCAGCTTGGGGACAGGCCAAGAGACCCAGTACTTC.

This rearrangement joins TRBV19 to TRBJ1-2, with 7 bases lining up with TRBD1. The CDR3 is 13 amino acids. Per the germline V gene, CDR1 is LNHDA and CDR2 is SQIVND (reference sequence). Losses at the gene ends were 5 bases for V and 4 bases for J; bases not matched to a gene: 4. CDR3 residues: CASSPDRRYGYTF. The CDR3 coding sequence is TGTGCCAGTAGTCCGGACAGGCGCTATGGCTACACCTTC.

The chain uses TRBV18 and TRBJ2-3, with 7 bases matching TRBD2. After removal of 3 bases from V and 4 bases from J, the junction contained 10 bases not matched to a gene. Germline V lookup: CDR1 KGHSH, CDR2 LQKENI. The CDR3 has 16 residues. The CDR3 is CASSPLAGAWADTQYF. The DNA of the CDR3 is TGTGCCAGCTCACCCCTGGCGGGAGCTTGGGCAGATACGCAGTATTTT.

The chain employs TRBV5-6 and TRBJ2-7; 11 positions agree with TRBD2. The germline gives CDR1 SGHDT, CDR2 YYEEEE. The V gene end was trimmed by 0 bases and the J gene end by 7 bases; junction bases not matched to a gene: 9. The CDR3 has 16 amino acids. Here the CDR3 reads CASSLVASGRPGEQYF. Here the CDR3 DNA reads TGTGCCAGCAGCTTGGTAGCTAGCGGGAGGCCCGGGGAGCAGTACTTC.

This chain uses TRBV11-2 with TRBJ1-3; D ambiguous. Germline values: CDR1 SGHAT, CDR2 FQNNGV. V lost 5 bases to trimming and J lost 0 bases, with 11 bases between them. The CDR3 is 15 residues long. The CDR3, as DNA: TGTGCCAGCAGCCGAGGACCCGGCTCTGGAAACACCATATATTTT. It specifies CASSRGPGSGNTIYF.

The rearrangement joins TRBV6-5 to TRBJ2-2; D possibly corresponds to TRBD1 (5 bases). The CDR3 is made up of 14 amino acids. Trimming removed 5 bases from V and 1 base from J, with 8 bases in between. Germline values: CDR1 MNHEY, CDR2 SVGAGI. DNA of the CDR3: TGTGCCAGCAGTATGACAGAGAACACCGGGGAGCTGTTTTTT. Protein: CASSMTENTGELFF.

This chain joins TRBV23-1 and TRBJ1-4; 10 nucleotides align to TRBD1. TRBV23-1 is designated an ORF whose function remains uncertain. The CDR3 is 16 residues long. V shed 3 bases, J shed 7 bases, and the junction held 8 bases outside the gene matches. The CDR3 loop reads CASSHAGTGVFEKLFF. CDR3 coding DNA: TGCGCCAGCAGTCATGCCGGGACAGGGGTATTTGAAAAACTGTTTTTT.

The V call is TRBV5-1, the J call TRBJ1-4, with D maybe TRBD1 (6 bases). The CDR3 has 16 residues. Germline V CDR1 and CDR2: SGHRS, YFSETQ. Trimming left V 4 bases short and J 4 bases short, with 17 bases between. The CDR3 DNA sequence: TGCGCCAGCAGCGCCGGACCGGACAGTTTTAATGAAAAACTGTTTTTT. This encodes CASSAGPDSFNEKLFF. Filled out from reference TRBV5-1 and TRBJ1-4, the complete variable domain reads KAGVTQTPRYLIKTRGQQVTLSCSPISGHRSVSWYQQTPGQGLQFLFEYFSETQRNKGNFPGRFSGRQFSNSRSEMNVSTLELGDSALYLCASSAGPDSFNEKLFFGSGTQLSVL.

CDR3 sequence (DNA): TGTGCCAGCAGTTTATACCTTTCCCCCGGGGAGACCCAGTACTTC. This gives the protein CASSLYLSPGETQYF. This chain connects TRBV27 to TRBJ2-5; the D is unclear. The CDR3 sequence is 15 residues long. Between the trimmed V and J ends, which lost 1 base and 5 bases, there was a span of 14 bases. Germline V gives CDR1 MNHEY, CDR2 SMNVEV (reference sequence).

CDR3 DNA: TGTGCCAGCAGCCAGGGACTTTTCACAGATACGCAGTATTTT. Its translation is CASSQGLFTDTQYF. The J gene is TRBJ2-3, the V gene TRBV7-2; weak D call: TRBD2 (6 bases). Trimming took off 5 bases at V and 2 bases at J, with 11 bases between the two ends. The CDR3 has 14 amino acids. Germline CDR1 SGHTA, CDR2 FQGNSA.

This rearrangement joins TRBV30 to TRBJ2-1, with 10 nucleotides matching TRBD2. The CDR3 contains 18 residues. CDR1 GTSNPN and CDR2 SVGIG come from the germline V gene (reference sequence). The V gene end was trimmed by 1 base and the J gene end by 0 bases; junction bases not matched to a gene: 9. CDR3 region: CAWSGLGLASSSYNEQFF. As DNA, the CDR3 is TGTGCCTGGAGTGGTCTGGGACTAGCGTCGAGCTCCTACAATGAGCAGTTCTTC.

This rearrangement joins TRBV5-6 to TRBJ1-1, with D perhaps matching TRBD1 (5 bases). Germline values: CDR1 SGHDT, CDR2 YYEEEE. This CDR3 comprises 12 residues. The V and J ends lost 2 bases and 9 bases respectively, with 11 bases between them. Here the CDR3 reads CASSFSGLQAFF. In DNA form, the CDR3 reads TGTGCCAGCAGCTTTTCGGGACTTCAAGCTTTCTTT.

The genes are TRBV11-2 and TRBJ2-1; 13 bases align to TRBD2. CDR3 length: 15 amino acids. V shed 7 bases, J shed 10 bases, and the junction held 10 bases outside the gene matches. Germline V gives CDR1 SGHAT, CDR2 FQNNGV. CDR3 loop: CASTSRTSGSGEQFF. CDR3 in DNA: TGTGCCAGCACCTCCCGGACTAGCGGGAGTGGGGAGCAGTTCTTC.

The V and J genes are TRBV29-1 and TRBJ2-7; perhaps D is TRBD1 or TRBD2 (6 bases each). CDR1 is SQVTM and CDR2 is ANQGSEA in the germline V gene. Trimming cost V 7 bases and J 4 bases, with 14 bases left between them. The CDR3 is 12 residues long. The DNA for the CDR3 is TGCAGCGCGCGTACAGGGAGGTACGAGCAGTACTTC. Its protein is CSARTGRYEQYF.

The chain employs TRBV27 and TRBJ1-2; 12 bases match TRBD1. V lost 3 bases, J lost 8 bases, and 4 bases stayed unmatched. The CDR3 totals 14 residues. In germline, CDR1 is MNHEY, CDR2 SMNVEV (reference sequence). CDR3 protein: CASSLGQGAGGYTF. In DNA, the CDR3 is TGTGCCAGCAGTTTGGGACAGGGGGCGGGGGGCTACACCTTC.

The V call is TRBV30, the J call TRBJ1-2, with D maybe TRBD1 (6 bases). Deletions cut 5 bases from V and 5 bases from J, with 12 bases between. Germline V gene sequence: CDR1 GTSNPN, CDR2 SVGIG (reference sequence). This CDR3 region has 12 residues. CDR3 DNA sequence: TGTGCCTGGGAGACAGGCCCTTATGGCTACACCTTC. Translation gives CAWETGPYGYTF. The whole variable domain, filled in from reference TRBV30 and TRBJ1-2, reads SQTIHQWPATLVQPVGSPLSLECTVEGTSNPNLYWYRQAAGRGLQLLFYSVGIGQISSEVPQNLSASRPQDRQFILSSKKLLLSDSGFYLCAWETGPYGYTFGSGTRLTVV.

V gene TRBV11-2 combines with J gene TRBJ2-5; 7 bases fit TRBD2. V gave up 5 bases and J gave up 5 bases; unmatched junction bases: 14. Looked up from germline, CDR1 is SGHAT and CDR2 is FQNNGV. The CDR3 contains 16 residues. Written as DNA, the CDR3 is TGTGCCAGCAGCCTAACGGGGGGACCGGGAAGGGAGACCCAGTACTTC. Encoded protein: CASSLTGGPGRETQYF.

The rearrangement links TRBV7-9 to TRBJ1-2, with TRBD1 matching over 9 bases. The CDR3 covers 16 residues. V lost 5 bases to trimming and J lost 5 bases; unmatched junction nucleotides: 12. Per germline, CDR1 SEHNR and CDR2 FQNEAQ (reference sequence). CDR3 in DNA: TGTGCCAGCAGCCCCACCGGGCTGGGACAGGGATATGGCTACACCTTC. Amino acids: CASSPTGLGQGYGYTF.

J is TRBJ1-4 and V is TRBV11-3; 7 positions agree with TRBD1. The CDR3 has 16 amino acids. Germline V gene sequence: CDR1 SGHNT, CDR2 YENEEA. V lost 5 bases, J lost 5 bases, and 11 bases stayed unmatched. The CDR3 DNA reads as TGTGCCAGCAGCCCCTCCCCGGACAGGTTGAATGAAAAACTGTTTTTT. Translation gives CASSPSPDRLNEKLFF.